This TCR beta chain was documented in a study of cytomegalovirus exposure and HLA in healthy donors. Points from the study as a whole: As a later analysis revealed, the rate of TCR association differed by HLA locus, with DRB1 most and HLA-C fewest.

V lost 5 bases to trimming and J lost 4 bases; unmatched junction nucleotides: 8. The CDR3 sequence is 15 residues long. CDR1 is LNHDA and CDR2 is SQIVND in the germline V gene (reference sequence). Concerning this clone: Its target is unknown.

The PCR made use of 60 Vbeta and 13 Jbeta primers. Assay: immunoSEQ multiplex PCR; the TCRdb copy retains only in-frame clones and omits some. The sample carries 200,000 or so clones, roughly 80% recorded once. The sequence was collected from a woman aged 25 to 39 in good health and CMV-seronegative. The V gene is TRBV19, the J gene TRBJ1-5; 7 nucleotides match TRBD1. Sequencing used PBMCs. This chain's CDR3 is CASSLPDRLNQPQHF. As DNA, the CDR3 is TGTGCCAGTAGTCTCCCGGACAGGCTTAATCAGCCCCAGCATTTT.